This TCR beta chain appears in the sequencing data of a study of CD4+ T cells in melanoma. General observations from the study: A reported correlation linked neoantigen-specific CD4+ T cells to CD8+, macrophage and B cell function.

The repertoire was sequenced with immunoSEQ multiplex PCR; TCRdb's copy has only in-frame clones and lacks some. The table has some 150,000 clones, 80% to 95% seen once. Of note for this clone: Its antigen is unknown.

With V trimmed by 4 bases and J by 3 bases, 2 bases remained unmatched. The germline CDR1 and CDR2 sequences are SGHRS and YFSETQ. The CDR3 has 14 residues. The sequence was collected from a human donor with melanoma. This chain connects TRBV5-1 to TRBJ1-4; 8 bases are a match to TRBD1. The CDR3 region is CASSTQGANEKLFF. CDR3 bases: TGCGCCAGCAGCACACAGGGGGCTAATGAAAAACTGTTTTTT.